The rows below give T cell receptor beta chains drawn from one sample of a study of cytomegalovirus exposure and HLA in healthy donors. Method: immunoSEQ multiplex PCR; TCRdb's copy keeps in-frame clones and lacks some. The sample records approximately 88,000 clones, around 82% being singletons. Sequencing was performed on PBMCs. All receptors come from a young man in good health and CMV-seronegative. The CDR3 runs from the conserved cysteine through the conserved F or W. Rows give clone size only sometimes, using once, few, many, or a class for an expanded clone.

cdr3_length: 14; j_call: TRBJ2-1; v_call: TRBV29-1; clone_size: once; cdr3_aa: CSVERDRGYNEQFF
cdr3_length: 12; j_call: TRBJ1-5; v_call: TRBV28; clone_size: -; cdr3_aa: CASSLTAQPQHF
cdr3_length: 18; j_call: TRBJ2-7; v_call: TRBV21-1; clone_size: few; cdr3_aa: CASSKGRTDYPHSYEQYF
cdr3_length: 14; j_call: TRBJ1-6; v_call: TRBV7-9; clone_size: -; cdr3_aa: CASSLDRLNSPLHF
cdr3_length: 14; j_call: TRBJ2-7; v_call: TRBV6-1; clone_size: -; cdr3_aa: CASSEGGRVPEQYF
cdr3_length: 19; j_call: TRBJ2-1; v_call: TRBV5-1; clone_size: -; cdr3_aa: CASSPGLGLAGGTYNEQFF
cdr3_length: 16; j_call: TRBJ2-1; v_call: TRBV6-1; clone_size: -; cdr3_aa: CASSELGTAGGNEQFF
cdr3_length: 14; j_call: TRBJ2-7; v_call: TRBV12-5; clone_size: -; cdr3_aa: CASVVGQGVQEQYF
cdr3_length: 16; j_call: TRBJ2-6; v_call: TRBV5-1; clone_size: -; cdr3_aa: CASSYGQLTGANVLTF
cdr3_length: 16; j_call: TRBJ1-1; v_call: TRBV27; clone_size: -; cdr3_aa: CASSLSLGQGNTEAFF